A single sample is the source of the 26 T cell receptor beta chains below, sequenced in a study of blood T cell repertoires in COVID-19. The method was immunoSEQ multiplex PCR; TCRdb's version includes in-frame clones alone and lacks a portion of them. The repertoire includes 300,000 to 350,000 clones, nearly 90% of them detected once, and around 4.3% sits in the top ten. Sequenced material: PBMCs or T cells enriched from blood (not recorded which). The receptors here all came from a woman aged 18-35 years with acute COVID-19.

The chain combines TRBV5-1 with TRBJ2-6; 7 bases line up with TRBD2. The germline CDR1 and CDR2 sequences are SGHRS and YFSETQ. The CDR3 consists of 18 residues. J lost 1 base, V lost 5 bases, and 12 bases had no gene match. CDR3 residues: CASRRAGQFPSGANVLTF. The CDR3 region has the DNA TGCGCCAGCAGACGAGCGGGGCAGTTCCCATCTGGGGCCAACGTCCTGACTTTC.

The J gene is TRBJ2-3, the V gene TRBV28; 9 bases are shared with TRBD2. Trimming cost V 5 bases and J 2 bases; bases outside gene matches: 8. The germline V gene encodes CDR1 MDHEN and CDR2 SYDVKM. This CDR3 spans 16 amino acids. DNA for the CDR3: TGTGCCAGCAGTATCGATAGCGGGAGCCTCACAGATACGCAGTATTTT. This encodes CASSIDSGSLTDTQYF.

V gene TRBV5-1 combines with J gene TRBJ1-4; maybe TRBD1 (6 bases). CDR1 and CDR2 (germline): SGHRS, YFSETQ. This CDR3 comprises 13 residues. Trimming stripped 4 bases from V and 10 bases from J, with 14 bases between. The CDR3 region has the DNA TGCGCCAGCAGCGGGGCAGGGGCCGGAAAACTGTTTTTT. Translation: CASSGAGAGKLFF.

The chain combines TRBV2 with TRBJ2-2; 7 positions match TRBD1. The V gene end was trimmed by 8 bases and the J gene end by 0 bases; junction bases not matched to a gene: 6. CDR3 length: 15 amino acids. Germline V gives CDR1 SNHLY, CDR2 FYNNEI. The CDR3 protein is CASVRDSANTGELFF. As DNA, the CDR3 is TGTGCCAGCGTGAGGGACAGCGCGAACACCGGGGAGCTGTTTTTT.

In this sample, this clone turned up a few times. The rearrangement uses TRBV5-1 and TRBJ2-7; no firm D call. This CDR3 is built from 12 residues. Germline CDR1 reads SGHRS; CDR2 reads YFSETQ. V was trimmed by 0 bases and J by 2 bases, leaving 3 bases between them. CDR3 residues: CASSLDTYEQYF. In nucleotides, the CDR3 is TGCGCCAGCAGCTTGGACACCTACGAGCAGTACTTC.

J is TRBJ2-7 and V is TRBV9; weak D call: TRBD2 (6 bases). V lost 0 bases and J 3 bases, leaving 13 bases between the germline ends. The CDR3 extends over 15 amino acids. CDR1 and CDR2 from the germline V gene are SGDLS and YYNGEE. In DNA, the CDR3 is TGTGCCAGCAGCGTAGCCAGCGGGTCCCTCTACGAGCAGTACTTC. Translated, it gives CASSVASGSLYEQYF.

Concerning this clone: Other DNA sequences in this specimen translate into the identical CDR3. The chain recombines TRBV12-3 or TRBV12-4 with TRBJ2-5; no clear D gene. V lost 4 bases and J lost 1, with 7 bases in between. The CDR3 spans 13 residues. Here the CDR3 reads CASSSRVQETQYF. The CDR3 nucleotides read TGTGCCAGCAGTTCCCGGGTCCAAGAGACCCAGTACTTC.

CDR3 sequence (DNA): TGCAGTGCCAGTAACCCCCGGGACAGGGCGGATTCACCCCTCCACTTT. As protein: CSASNPRDRADSPLHF. The chain joins TRBV20-1 to TRBJ1-6; 9 bases match TRBD1. In germline, CDR1 is DFQATT, CDR2 SNEGSKA (reference sequence). Trimming removed 6 bases from V and 8 bases from J; junction bases left unmatched: 14. CDR3 length: 16 amino acids.

The chain is built from TRBV12-3 or TRBV12-4 and TRBJ2-4; D unclear. V lost 2 bases and J lost 8, with 4 bases in between. The CDR3 covers 11 residues. The CDR3 sequence is CASSLLDIQYF. The CDR3 DNA sequence: TGTGCCAGCAGTTTACTAGACATTCAGTACTTC.

The chain carries TRBV6-6 and TRBJ2-5, with 13 bases that match TRBD2. Germline V CDR1 and CDR2: MNHNY, SVGAGI (reference sequence). V trimming: 5 bases; J trimming: 5 bases; junction bases outside the gene matches: 20. This CDR3 has 20 amino acids. CDR3 region: CASSPGRTSGSIGPEETQYF. The CDR3 nucleotides read TGTGCCAGCAGTCCCGGTAGGACTAGCGGGAGCATCGGGCCCGAGGAGACCCAGTACTTC.

The gene calls are TRBV19 and TRBJ2-2; TRBD2 matches 8 bases. The length of the CDR3 is 16 residues. CDR1 is LNHDA, CDR2 SQIVND, per germline (reference sequence). Trimming at V came to 6 bases and at J to 4 bases, leaving 10 bases not matched to a gene. The CDR3: CASRIKSGGGTGELFF. Written as DNA, the CDR3 is TGTGCCAGTAGAATCAAGTCGGGAGGGGGCACCGGGGAGCTGTTTTTT.

This chain connects TRBV18 to TRBJ1-4, with a tentative D call TRBD1 (5 bases). Trimming pared 2 bases from V and 5 bases from J, leaving 9 bases between. Germline V gene data show CDR1 as KGHSH and CDR2 as LQKENI. The CDR3 is made up of 14 amino acids. The CDR3, as DNA: TGTGCCAGCTCACCAAGGGGAAACAATGAAAAACTGTTTTTT. Its translation is CASSPRGNNEKLFF.

The V gene is TRBV25-1, the J gene TRBJ1-1, with 9 bases identical to TRBD1. Germline-derived CDR1 and CDR2 are MGHDK and SYGVNS. The CDR3 is 11 amino acids. V lost 5 bases and J lost 12; bases outside the gene matches: 4. The CDR3 sequence is CASSSTGGPFF. The CDR3 nucleotides read TGTGCCAGCAGTTCGACAGGGGGTCCTTTCTTT.

The V and J genes are TRBV10-3 and TRBJ1-5; possible D gene TRBD1, 6 bases. Trimming took 10 bases from V and 10 from J, leaving 23 bases between them. Germline values: CDR1 ENHRY, CDR2 SYGVKD. This CDR3 spans 14 amino acids. The CDR3 spells CASGQTGPTSPQHF. Written as DNA, the CDR3 is TGTGCCAGCGGCCAGACAGGACCCACGTCCCCCCAGCATTTT.

The chain carries TRBV6-5 and TRBJ1-2, with D possibly being TRBD1 (5 bases). CDR1 and CDR2 (germline): MNHEY, SVGAGI. Trimming removed 0 bases at V and 8 bases at J, with 16 bases between. The CDR3 is 15 amino acids. This CDR3 reads CASSYSMAGGWGYTF. For the CDR3, the DNA is TGTGCCAGCAGTTACTCGATGGCGGGGGGTTGGGGCTACACCTTC.

V gene TRBV15 combines with J gene TRBJ2-5; D is perhaps TRBD1 (5 bases). Trimming removed 3 bases at V and 5 bases at J, with 22 bases between. The CDR3 contains 17 residues. Germline CDR1 LNHNV, CDR2 YYDKDF (reference sequence). In nucleotides, the CDR3 is TGTGCCACCAGCAGGGCCATTGACAGTCGCCTAGGGGAGACCCAGTACTTC. Translating it yields CATSRAIDSRLGETQYF.

The chain links TRBV7-8 to TRBJ2-5, with 11 nucleotides matching TRBD1. Germline CDR1 reads SGHVS; CDR2 reads FQNEAQ. The V and J ends lost 6 bases and 5 bases, in that order; junction bases with no gene match: 23. This CDR3 has 20 residues. Written as DNA, the CDR3 is TGTGCCAGCAGTCAGGCACATTGGACAGGGGGCGATCCTCGGCGCGAGACCCAGTACTTC. Protein sequence: CASSQAHWTGGDPRRETQYF.

The chain carries TRBV30 and TRBJ1-2, with 10 bases aligning to TRBD1. V was pared by 2 bases and J by 8 bases, with 5 bases of the junction left unmatched. The CDR3 has 13 amino acids. From germline, CDR1 is GTSNPN and CDR2 SVGIG (reference sequence). In nucleotides, the CDR3 is TGTGCCTGGAGTTACGGGACAGGGGACGGCTACACCTTC. Its protein is CAWSYGTGDGYTF.

V is TRBV19 and J is TRBJ1-5; the match to TRBD1 covers 7 bases. From germline, CDR1 is LNHDA and CDR2 SQIVND (reference sequence). V shed 10 bases and J 4 bases; nucleotides not matched to a gene: 7. The CDR3 has 13 amino acids. This CDR3 reads CATKDRLNQPQHF. The CDR3 bases are TGTGCCACGAAGGACAGGTTAAATCAGCCCCAGCATTTT.

The chain has TRBV6-8 and TRBJ1-2; 8 positions match TRBD1. The CDR3 runs 12 residues. CDR1 is MNHGY and CDR2 is SAAAGT in the germline V gene. V was pared by 10 bases and J by 8 bases, with 9 bases of the junction left unmatched. CDR3 region: CANATGVKGYTF. CDR3 bases: TGTGCCAACGCGACAGGGGTTAAGGGCTACACCTTC.

The chain couples TRBV6-5 to TRBJ1-5; D is unclear. This CDR3 region has 14 residues. V lost 2 bases and J lost 7, with 12 bases in between. CDR1 MNHEY and CDR2 SVGAGI come from the germline V gene. The CDR3: CASSYGGISQPQHF. The CDR3 DNA follows: TGTGCCAGCAGTTACGGAGGAATTTCCCAGCCCCAGCATTTT.

The V gene is TRBV20-1, the J gene TRBJ2-4; D not certain. The germline V gene encodes CDR1 DFQATT and CDR2 SNEGSKA (reference sequence). V shed 3 bases and J shed 2 bases, with 8 bases lying between them. The CDR3 runs 13 residues. CDR3 bases: TGCAGTGCTAGTGCAGGCCCCAAAAACATTCAGTACTTC. Translation gives CSASAGPKNIQYF.

The chain uses TRBV7-8 and TRBJ2-2; TRBD2 aligns across 10 bases. Germline-derived CDR1 and CDR2 are SGHVS and FQNEAQ. Trimming at V came to 5 bases and at J to 7 bases, leaving 10 bases not matched to a gene. This CDR3 is 16 amino acids long. CDR3 DNA: TGTGCCAGCAGCCACGGCCTAGCGGGAGAGAACGGGGAGCTGTTTTTT. It is translated as CASSHGLAGENGELFF.

The genes are TRBV19 and TRBJ2-1; 8 nucleotides line up with TRBD1. CDR3 length: 16 amino acids. V shed 3 bases, J shed 0 bases, and the junction held 4 bases outside the gene matches. The germline V gene has CDR1 LNHDA and CDR2 SQIVND (reference sequence). The CDR3 sequence is CASSIGQGSSYNEQFF. The DNA of the CDR3 is TGTGCCAGTAGTATCGGACAGGGCAGCTCCTACAATGAGCAGTTCTTC.

This chain joins TRBV5-1 and TRBJ1-6, with 8 bases lining up with TRBD1. V dropped 3 bases and J dropped 7; count of bases not matched to a gene: 6. The germline gives CDR1 SGHRS, CDR2 YFSETQ. This CDR3 contains 15 residues. DNA for the CDR3: TGCGCCAGCAGCTGGGGGACAGGTGCCAATTCACCCCTCCACTTT. Encoded protein: CASSWGTGANSPLHF.

The chain carries TRBV28 and TRBJ2-1, with 10 bases fitting TRBD2. With 6 bases clipped from V and 0 bases from J, the junction kept 5 bases outside the gene matches. The germline V gene has CDR1 MDHEN and CDR2 SYDVKM. The CDR3 is 16 amino acids. CDR3 bases: TGTGCCAGCAGCCTGGGACTAGCGACCTCCTACAATGAGCAGTTCTTC. Amino acids: CASSLGLATSYNEQFF.